The clone carrying this T cell receptor beta chain was detected only a few times. The entry originates in a study of T-cell memory formation after mild COVID-19. The ends were cut back, 4 bases at V and 3 bases at J, with 15 bases in the middle. The length of the CDR3 is 16 residues. The germline CDR1 and CDR2 sequences are LGHNA and YNFKEQ. TCR alpha and TCR beta cDNA libraries with sample barcodes and UMIs came from 5'RACE using constant-segment primers. TCRdb analysed the 5' RACE reads with MiXCR anew, one entry per CDR3 protein. The table shows about 290,000 distinct CDR3 sequences, with 15% to 20% occurring only once.

What was sequenced was PBMCs or a T cell subset sorted from them (not recorded which). The rearrangement joins TRBV4-2 to TRBJ2-2; tentative D call: TRBD1 (6 bases). The sequence was obtained from a man between 18 and 29 years old who had mild COVID-19 (a few samples of this study predate the infection). Cell type and time point are not known. The CDR3 here is CASSLAYREYTGELFF. The CDR3 DNA follows: TGTGCCAGCAGCCTCGCCTACAGGGAGTACACCGGGGAGCTGTTTTTT.